This T cell receptor beta chain was captured in a study of glioma-infiltrating T cells. The iRepertoire nested amplicon-rescue multiplex PCR amplified TCR alpha and beta CDR3s from RNA. TCRdb used MiXCR to reprocess the multiplex PCR reads, holding one entry per CDR3 protein. The sample lists 150,000 to 200,000 distinct CDR3 sequences; 32% were seen once. Overall study findings and caveats: Non-neoplastic patients had below-expected tissue-blood divergence, while all gliomas exceeded expectation.

As to this clonotype: Antigen: not known.

V lost 7 bases and J 5 bases, leaving 9 bases between the germline ends. The CDR3 is 13 residues long. CDR1 and CDR2 (germline): SNHLY, FYNNEI. This clonotype was obtained from a human donor with low-grade glioma or glioblastoma, undergoing nonglioma brain surgery, or in good health (not recorded which). The sequencing sample was made of glioma tissue, nonneoplastic brain tissue, or PBMCs (not recorded which). The chain recombines TRBV2 with TRBJ1-6; D is uncertain. The CDR3 spells CASIWPDNSPLHF. As DNA, the CDR3 is TGTGCCAGCATCTGGCCTGATAATTCACCCCTCCACTTT.